This passage covers 29 T cell receptor beta chains from one sample sequenced in a study of cytomegalovirus exposure and HLA in healthy donors. TCRdb's table, derived via immunoSEQ multiplex PCR, lists solely in-frame clones and lacks some. This table has 90,000 to 130,000 clones, under 85% appearing once. The sample was PBMCs. The origin of the receptors is a woman aged 18-29 years in good health and CMV-seronegative.

The chain links TRBV30 to TRBJ1-1, with D possibly TRBD1 on 6 matching bases. V was clipped by 2 bases and J by 6 bases, with 13 bases between them. Germline loops: CDR1 GTSNPN, CDR2 SVGIG (reference sequence). The CDR3 extends over 13 amino acids. The CDR3 region is CAWSTRGYSEAFF. The CDR3 DNA follows: TGTGCCTGGAGTACGAGGGGGTACTCTGAAGCTTTCTTT.

This clone appeared once. The chain links TRBV19 to TRBJ2-4, with D possibly matching TRBD1 (7 bases). The CDR3 covers 17 residues. The V gene's germline CDR1 is LNHDA and CDR2 SQIVND (reference sequence). Between the trimmed V and J ends, which lost 9 bases and 7 bases, there was a span of 28 bases. The CDR3 region has the DNA TGTGCCAGCCGCCGACTGGGACTTCCGGGACAGAGGAACATTCAGTACTTC. Translated: CASRRLGLPGQRNIQYF.

A few counts support this clone. Here the CDR3 reads CASSLASGGNTEAFF. CDR3 bases: TGCGCCAGCAGCTTGGCCTCAGGGGGGAACACTGAAGCTTTCTTT. The V call is TRBV5-1, the J call TRBJ1-1; 7 bases are shared with TRBD1. Germline V gene lookup returns CDR1 SGHRS and CDR2 YFSETQ. The CDR3 is made up of 15 amino acids. V shed 0 bases, J shed 1 base, and the junction held 3 bases outside the gene matches.

The chain joins TRBV10-3 to TRBJ1-2; TRBD1 matches 8 bases. V was pared by 0 bases and J by 8 bases, with 5 bases of the junction left unmatched. The CDR3 extends over 14 amino acids. CDR1 is ENHRY, CDR2 SYGVKD, per germline. CDR3 amino acids: CAISESDRVGGYTF. The CDR3 nucleotides read TGTGCCATCAGTGAGTCGGACAGGGTAGGCGGCTACACCTTC.

CDR3 sequence: CASSLPLGQGLAGELFF. The DNA of the CDR3 is TGTGCCAGCAGCTTGCCCCTGGGGCAGGGGTTGGCCGGGGAGCTGTTTTTT. This chain joins TRBV7-2 and TRBJ2-2; possible D gene TRBD1, 6 bases. Germline V gene lookup returns CDR1 SGHTA and CDR2 FQGNSA. V was shortened by 3 bases and J by 6 bases, with 20 bases between the two germline ends. The CDR3 length is 17 residues.

The gene calls are TRBV9 and TRBJ2-2; D is perhaps TRBD1 or TRBD2 (5 bases each). Germline CDR1 is SGDLS and CDR2 is YYNGEE. This CDR3 region has 15 residues. Trimming removed 4 bases at V and 0 bases at J, with 10 bases between. The CDR3: CASSLEGTNTGELFF. CDR3 nucleotides: TGTGCCAGCAGCTTAGAGGGGACGAACACCGGGGAGCTGTTTTTT.

This chain links TRBV9 with TRBJ2-7; D remains unclear. V shed 4 bases and J shed 2 bases, with 19 bases lying between them. Germline lookup yields CDR1 SGDLS and CDR2 YYNGEE. The CDR3 sequence is 16 residues long. CDR3 residues: CASSQTPSSITYEQYF. CDR3 in DNA: TGTGCCAGCAGCCAAACTCCTTCCTCAATAACCTACGAGCAGTACTTC. The variable domain in full, with the rest retrieved from reference TRBV9 and TRBJ2-7, is DSGVTQTPKHLITATGQRVTLRCSPRSGDLSVYWYQQSLDQGLQFLIQYYNGEERAKGNILERFSAQQFPDLHSELNLSSLELGDSALYFCASSQTPSSITYEQYFGPGTRLTVT.

This chain uses TRBV9 with TRBJ1-2; possible D gene TRBD1, 6 bases. The germline CDR1 and CDR2 sequences are SGDLS and YYNGEE. The germline V and J ends were trimmed by 2 bases and 6 bases, with 11 bases remaining between them. The CDR3 totals 13 residues. CDR3 residues: CASSVRPGDGYTF. For the CDR3, the DNA is TGTGCCAGCAGCGTTCGACCAGGGGATGGCTACACCTTC.

This clone has a single count. CDR3 sequence (DNA): TGTGCCAGCAGCGGAGGAGGCCAGGGGAACTATGGCTACACCTTC. This encodes CASSGGGQGNYGYTF. V usage is TRBV5-6 and J usage is TRBJ1-2; a possible D gene is TRBD1 (6 bases). From germline, CDR1 is SGHDT and CDR2 YYEEEE. This CDR3 spans 15 amino acids. Trimming left V 4 bases short and J 2 bases short, with 15 bases between. Full variable domain (rest looked up from reference TRBV5-6 and TRBJ1-2): DAGVTQSPTHLIKTRGQQVTLRCSPKSGHDTVSWYQQALGQGPQFIFQYYEEEERQRGNFPDRFSGHQFPNYSSELNVNALLLGDSALYLCASSGGGQGNYGYTFGSGTRLTVV.

The chain combines TRBV19 with TRBJ2-1, with 9 bases aligning to TRBD2. The germline V gene has CDR1 LNHDA and CDR2 SQIVND (reference sequence). This CDR3 has 18 amino acids. V trimming: 7 bases; J trimming: 6 bases; junction bases outside the gene matches: 19. In DNA form, the CDR3 reads TGTGCCAGTACCCCTAGGTGGATTAGCGGGGGACCCGTCAATGAGCAGTTCTTC. Encoded protein: CASTPRWISGGPVNEQFF.

The chain carries TRBV10-3 and TRBJ2-1; 8 bases map to TRBD1. The CDR3 has 15 amino acids. V was pared by 6 bases and J by 1 base, with 5 bases of the junction left unmatched. From germline, CDR1 is ENHRY and CDR2 SYGVKD. In DNA, the CDR3 is TGTGCCATCAGACGGACAGGGTCGTCCTACAATGAGCAGTTCTTC. It specifies CAIRRTGSSYNEQFF.

The chain carries TRBV6-5 and TRBJ1-6; TRBD1 matches 8 bases. CDR3 length equals 13 residues. J lost 10 bases, V lost 6 bases, and 5 bases had no gene match. Germline loops: CDR1 MNHEY, CDR2 SVGAGI. The chain's CDR3 is CASSPDRVSPLHF. CDR3 sequence (DNA): TGTGCCAGCAGCCCGGACAGGGTATCACCCCTCCACTTT.

The genes are TRBV6-6 and TRBJ2-7; 8 bases match TRBD2. CDR3 length equals 14 residues. V was pared by 10 bases and J by 0 bases, with 8 bases of the junction left unmatched. Germline assignment: CDR1 MNHNY and CDR2 SVGAGI (reference sequence). The CDR3 loop is CATKTSGNSYEQYF. The CDR3 coding sequence is TGTGCCACCAAAACTAGCGGCAACTCCTACGAGCAGTACTTC.

The chain uses TRBV29-1 and TRBJ1-2; D is undetermined. Germline CDR1 SQVTM, CDR2 ANQGSEA. Trimming left V 1 base short and J 6 bases short, with 6 bases between. The CDR3 covers 11 residues. CDR3: CSVEVRDGYTF. The CDR3 DNA is TGCAGCGTTGAAGTTCGGGATGGCTACACCTTC.

The rearrangement uses TRBV6-4 and TRBJ2-2, with D perhaps matching TRBD2 (6 bases). Germline V CDR1 and CDR2: MRHNA, SNTAGT. V was pared by 2 bases and J by 7 bases, with 14 bases between. This CDR3 is 15 amino acids long. Here the CDR3 reads CASSDVARGVGELFF. CDR3 sequence (DNA): TGTGCCAGCAGTGACGTCGCCCGCGGGGTCGGGGAGCTGTTTTTT.

The chain is built from TRBV6-5 and TRBJ1-2, with D unclear. The CDR3 totals 15 residues. Trimming left V 0 bases short and J 5 bases short, with 13 bases between. CDR1 and CDR2 from the germline V gene are MNHEY and SVGAGI. The CDR3, as DNA: TGTGCCAGCAGTTACTCGAGTCGGAGCTTTTATGGCTACACCTTC. Translation: CASSYSSRSFYGYTF.

V and J are TRBV6-1 and TRBJ1-4; no reliable D call. V was shortened by 7 bases and J by 6 bases, with 12 bases between the two germline ends. This CDR3 is built from 13 residues. Germline lookup yields CDR1 MNHNS and CDR2 SASEGT. The CDR3 protein is CASTGRPDEKLFF. DNA of the CDR3: TGTGCCAGCACCGGTCGTCCTGATGAAAAACTGTTTTTT.

This chain joins TRBV5-3 and TRBJ1-4; 11 bases map to TRBD1. TRBV5-3 is an ORF, with its function uncertain. V shed 4 bases, J shed 5 bases, and the junction held 4 bases outside the gene matches. The CDR3 is made up of 15 amino acids. CDR3 nucleotides: TGTGCCAGAAGCAGACGGACAGGGGGCAATGAAAAACTGTTTTTT. Translating it yields CARSRRTGGNEKLFF.

The chain carries TRBV7-9 and TRBJ2-2; 15 bases are shared with TRBD2. CDR3 length equals 17 residues. The germline gives CDR1 SEHNR, CDR2 FQNEAQ (reference sequence). J was trimmed by 7 bases and V by 5 bases; bases with no gene match: 8. CDR3 protein: CASSPTGLAGGLGELFF. In DNA form, the CDR3 reads TGTGCCAGCAGCCCTACGGGACTAGCGGGGGGACTCGGGGAGCTGTTTTTT.

In regard to this clone: Its ends do not fully match the called genes, so a read error is possible. CDR3 protein: CSARDAGATF. For the CDR3, the DNA is TGCAGTGCTAGAGACGCGGGGGCGACATTT. The rearrangement joins TRBV20-1 to TRBJ1-1, with D perhaps TRBD1 (6 bases). Germline V gives CDR1 DFQATT, CDR2 SNEGSKA (reference sequence). The CDR3 runs 10 residues.

This sequence joins TRBV7-6 and TRBJ2-1; D is possibly TRBD2 (7 bases). This CDR3 comprises 16 residues. V was shortened by 1 base and J by 5 bases, with 15 bases between the two germline ends. CDR1 is SGHVS, CDR2 FNYEAQ, per germline. Here the CDR3 DNA reads TGTGCCAGCAGCTTAGAAAGGGGGGGGGTAAACAATGAGCAGTTCTTC. Translated, it gives CASSLERGGVNNEQFF. Variable domain in full (rest from reference TRBV7-6 and TRBJ2-1): GAGVSQSPRYKVTKRGQDVALRCDPISGHVSLYWYRQALGQGPEFLTYFNYEAQQDKSGLPNDRFSAERPEGSISTLTIQRTEQRDSAMYRCASSLERGGVNNEQFFGPGTRLTVL.

This chain links TRBV5-1 with TRBJ1-1; 8 bases align to TRBD1. Trimming removed 5 bases from V and 6 bases from J; junction bases left unmatched: 9. The CDR3 consists of 14 residues. Germline CDR1 SGHRS, CDR2 YFSETQ. CDR3 amino acids: CASSLHETGAEAFF. The CDR3 DNA sequence: TGCGCCAGCAGTTTACATGAGACAGGGGCTGAAGCTTTCTTT.

This clone occurred once. This rearrangement joins TRBV27 to TRBJ2-3; TRBD2 matches at 10 bases. The V gene end was trimmed by 3 bases and the J gene end by 0 bases; junction bases not matched to a gene: 9. The CDR3 loop spans 18 amino acids. CDR1 is MNHEY, CDR2 SMNVEV, per germline (reference sequence). DNA for the CDR3: TGTGCCAGCAGTTTCCTGGCTAGCGGGGGCCCTAGCACAGATACGCAGTATTTT. The encoded protein is CASSFLASGGPSTDTQYF.

A single count supports this clone. CDR3 nucleotides: TGTGCCATCAGTGAGTCCGAGGAGACCCAGTACTTC. Amino acid sequence: CAISESEETQYF. The chain is built from TRBV10-3 and TRBJ2-5; D is uncertain. In germline, CDR1 is ENHRY, CDR2 SYGVKD. V lost 0 bases and J lost 5, with 4 bases in between. The CDR3 is made up of 12 amino acids.

The V gene is TRBV6-4, the J gene TRBJ2-7; unclear D gene. V lost 4 bases to trimming and J lost 0 bases, with 13 bases between them. CDR1 is MRHNA and CDR2 is SNTAGT in the germline V gene. This CDR3 comprises 15 residues. The CDR3 region is CASSVGLGDSYEQYF. The CDR3 DNA is TGTGCCAGCAGTGTTGGTTTAGGAGACTCCTACGAGCAGTACTTC.

V gene TRBV5-5 combines with J gene TRBJ2-7, with TRBD1 matching over 9 bases. CDR1 is SGHKS, CDR2 YYEKEE, per germline (reference sequence). CDR3 size: 14 residues. V was clipped by 0 bases and J by 6 bases; unmatched bases: 4. Here the CDR3 DNA reads TGTGCCAGCAGCTTGGAGGGACAGGGTACCGAGCAGTACTTC. Amino acids: CASSLEGQGTEQYF.

This rearrangement joins TRBV7-3 to TRBJ2-5, with 10 bases that match TRBD1. CDR1 SGHTA and CDR2 FQGTGA come from the germline V gene. The ends lost 5 bases at V and 5 bases at J; junction bases unmatched: 2. This CDR3 comprises 13 residues. The CDR3 nucleotides are TGTGCCAGCAGCCCGGGACAGGGGGAGACCCAGTACTTC. Translating it yields CASSPGQGETQYF.

The chain joins TRBV6-5 to TRBJ2-1, with D hard to call. Trimming cost V 0 bases and J 6 bases, with 6 bases left between them. The CDR3 has 13 amino acids. The germline V gene encodes CDR1 MNHEY and CDR2 SVGAGI. DNA of the CDR3: TGTGCCAGCAGTTACTCAACGGGCAATGAGCAGTTCTTC. This sequence encodes CASSYSTGNEQFF.

The chain has TRBV6-1 and TRBJ1-1; no clear D gene. V was trimmed by 5 bases and J by 7 bases, leaving 8 bases between them. The CDR3 is 11 residues long. Germline V gene sequence: CDR1 MNHNS, CDR2 SASEGT. CDR3 residues: CASSPRDEAFF. CDR3 DNA sequence: TGTGCCAGCAGTCCGAGGGATGAAGCTTTCTTT.